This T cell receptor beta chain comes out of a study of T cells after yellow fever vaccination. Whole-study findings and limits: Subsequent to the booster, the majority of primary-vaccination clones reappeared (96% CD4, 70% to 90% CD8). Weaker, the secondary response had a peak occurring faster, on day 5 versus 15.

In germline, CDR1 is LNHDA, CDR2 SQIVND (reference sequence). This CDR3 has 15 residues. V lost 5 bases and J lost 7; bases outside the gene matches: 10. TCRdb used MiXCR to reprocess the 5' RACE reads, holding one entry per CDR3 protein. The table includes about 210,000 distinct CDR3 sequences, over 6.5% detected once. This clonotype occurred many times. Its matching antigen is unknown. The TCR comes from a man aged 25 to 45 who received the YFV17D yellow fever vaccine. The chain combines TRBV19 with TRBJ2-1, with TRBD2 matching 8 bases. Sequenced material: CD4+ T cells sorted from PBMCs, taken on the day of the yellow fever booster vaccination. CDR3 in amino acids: CASSEGLGQRNEQFF. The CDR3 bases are TGTGCCAGTAGTGAGGGACTAGGTCAACGGAATGAGCAGTTCTTC.